A single sample is the source of the 4 T cell receptor beta chains below, sequenced in a study of human T cells and chemical hapten exposure. TCRdb re-analysed the RACE reads in MiXCR, keeping a single row per CDR3 protein. The repertoire has roughly 380,000 distinct CDR3 sequences, about 5.1% of them found once; the top ten carry 2% to 3%. Time point meaning: pre-sensitization, week 0. Treatment indicated: therapeutic diphenylcyclopropenone sensitization with weekly scalp DPC. This sample comprised whole blood, obtained in connection with sensitization to the hapten diphenylcyclopropenone (DPC). The receptors were sampled from a woman between 45 and 65 years old with alopecia areata. Some clones in this sample may be carry-over from other donors' samples.

There are many counts of this clonotype. The chain is built from TRBV29-1 and TRBJ2-3; D remains unclear. Trimming cost V 3 bases and J 3 bases, with 4 bases left between them. The length of the CDR3 is 11 residues. Germline CDR1 reads SQVTM; CDR2 reads ANQGSEA. In DNA form, the CDR3 reads TGCAGCGTTGAGGTGACAGATACGCAGTATTTT. The encoded protein is CSVEVTDTQYF.

At least ten counts were recorded for this clonotype. The chain has TRBV7-9 and TRBJ1-5, with TRBD1 identical over 7 bases. V lost 6 bases and J lost 5; bases outside the gene matches: 4. This CDR3 is built from 13 residues. The germline CDR1 and CDR2 sequences are SEHNR and FQNEAQ (reference sequence). For the CDR3, the DNA is TGTGCCAGCAGTGCTGACAGGGATCAGCCCCAGCATTTT. Protein sequence: CASSADRDQPQHF.

In its sample, this clonotype was seen a few times. The DNA of the CDR3 is TGTGCCACCAGCTCCCTCTCGGGGACTAGCACAGATACGCAGTATTTT. It translates to CATSSLSGTSTDTQYF. The rearrangement links TRBV15 to TRBJ2-3; D may be TRBD2 (6 bases). Germline CDR1 and CDR2: LNHNV and YYDKDF (reference sequence). V lost 5 bases and J 0 bases, leaving 15 bases between the germline ends. The CDR3 has 16 amino acids.

In this sample, this clonotype turned up many times. V is TRBV20-1 and J is TRBJ2-3; D gene ambiguous. CDR1 DFQATT and CDR2 SNEGSKA come from the germline V gene (reference sequence). This CDR3 is 13 amino acids long. V was trimmed by 1 base and J by 6 bases, leaving 11 bases between them. CDR3 coding DNA: TGCAGTGCTAGAGTGATTGTCGGGGATACGCAGTATTTT. Amino acids: CSARVIVGDTQYF.